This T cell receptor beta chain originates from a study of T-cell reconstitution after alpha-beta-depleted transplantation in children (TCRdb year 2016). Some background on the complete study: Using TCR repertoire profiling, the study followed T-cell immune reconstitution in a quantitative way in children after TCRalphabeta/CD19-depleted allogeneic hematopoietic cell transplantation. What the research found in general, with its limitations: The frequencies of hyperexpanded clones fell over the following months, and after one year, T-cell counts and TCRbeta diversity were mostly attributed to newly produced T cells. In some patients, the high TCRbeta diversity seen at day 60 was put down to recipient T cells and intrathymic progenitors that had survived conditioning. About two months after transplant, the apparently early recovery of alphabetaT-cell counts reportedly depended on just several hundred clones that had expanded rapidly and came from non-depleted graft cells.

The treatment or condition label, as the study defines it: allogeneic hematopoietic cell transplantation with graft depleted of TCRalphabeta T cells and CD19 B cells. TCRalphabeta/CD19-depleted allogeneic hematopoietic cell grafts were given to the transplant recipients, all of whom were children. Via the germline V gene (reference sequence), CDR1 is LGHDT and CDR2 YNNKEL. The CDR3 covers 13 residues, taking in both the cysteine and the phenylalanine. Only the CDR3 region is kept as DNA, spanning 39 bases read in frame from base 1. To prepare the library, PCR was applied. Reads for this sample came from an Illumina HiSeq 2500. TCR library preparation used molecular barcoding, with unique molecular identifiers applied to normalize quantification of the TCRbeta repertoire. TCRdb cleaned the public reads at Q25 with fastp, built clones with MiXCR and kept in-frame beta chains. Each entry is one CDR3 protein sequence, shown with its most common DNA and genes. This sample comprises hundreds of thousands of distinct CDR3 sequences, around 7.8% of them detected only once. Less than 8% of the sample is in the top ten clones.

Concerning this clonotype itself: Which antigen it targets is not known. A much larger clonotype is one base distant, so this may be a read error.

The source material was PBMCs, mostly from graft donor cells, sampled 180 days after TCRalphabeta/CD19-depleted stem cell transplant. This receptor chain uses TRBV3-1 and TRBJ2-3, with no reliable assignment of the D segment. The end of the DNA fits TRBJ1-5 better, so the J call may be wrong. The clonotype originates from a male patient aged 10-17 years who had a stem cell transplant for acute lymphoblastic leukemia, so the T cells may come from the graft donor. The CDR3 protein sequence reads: CASSQLIEDTQHF. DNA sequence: TGTGCCAGCAGCCAACTTATTGAGGATACGCAGCATTTT.